These 19 T cell receptor beta chains were all obtained from the same sample, sequenced in a study of cytomegalovirus exposure and HLA in healthy donors. The PCR employed 60 Vbeta primers together with 13 Jbeta primers. Some clones are missing from TCRdb's copy, which holds only in-frame ones; the method was immunoSEQ multiplex PCR. The table lists around 200,000 clones, roughly 82% of them singletons. The sample comprised PBMCs. These receptors were taken from a woman aged 45-60 years in good health and CMV-seropositive.

The V gene is TRBV6-5, the J gene TRBJ2-7; no firm D call. Per germline, CDR1 MNHEY and CDR2 SVGAGI. This CDR3 is built from 14 residues. Trimming left V 0 bases short and J 3 bases short, with 9 bases between. CDR3 bases: TGTGCCAGCAGTTACTCGATAACAGACTACGAGCAGTACTTC. Translating gives CASSYSITDYEQYF.

This clone came up once. The rearrangement uses TRBV6-5 and TRBJ1-6; TRBD1 might be the D (5 bases). CDR1 is MNHEY, CDR2 SVGAGI, per germline. The CDR3 covers 16 residues. V lost 0 bases and J 6 bases, leaving 12 bases between the germline ends. The CDR3 DNA reads TGTGCCAGCAGTTACTCCCCCCTGGGGCCTAATTCACCCCTCCACTTT. This translates into CASSYSPLGPNSPLHF.

V gene TRBV6-5 combines with J gene TRBJ2-5; 8 nucleotides match TRBD1. CDR1 and CDR2 from the germline V gene are MNHEY and SVGAGI. The CDR3 contains 15 residues. Trimming removed 7 bases from V and 0 bases from J; junction bases left unmatched: 7. CDR3 in DNA: TGTGCCAGCACTGCCGGGGACAGGTACCAAGAGACCCAGTACTTC. Amino acid sequence: CASTAGDRYQETQYF.

This chain uses TRBV7-8 with TRBJ2-5; 10 bases are a match to TRBD1. Losses at the gene ends were 5 bases for V and 5 bases for J; bases not matched to a gene: 8. The CDR3 runs 15 residues. Germline lookup yields CDR1 SGHVS and CDR2 FQNEAQ. The CDR3 reads CASSIWDRGVETQYF. CDR3 DNA sequence: TGTGCCAGCAGCATCTGGGACAGGGGAGTGGAGACCCAGTACTTC.

Regarding this clone: Other DNA sequences in the sample encode the same CDR3. CDR3 nucleotides: TGTGCCAGTAGTATCAGGACAGATAATTCACCCCTCCACTTT. Its translation: CASSIRTDNSPLHF. The chain links TRBV19 to TRBJ1-6; D possibly corresponds to TRBD1 (6 bases). The CDR3 length is 14 residues. Trimming stripped 3 bases from V and 5 bases from J, with 8 bases between. CDR1 and CDR2 (germline): LNHDA, SQIVND (reference sequence). Full variable domain (rest looked up from reference TRBV19 and TRBJ1-6): DGGITQSPKYLFRKEGQNVTLSCEQNLNHDAMYWYRQDPGQGLRLIYYSQIVNDFQKGDIAEGYSVSREKKESFPLTVTSAQKNPTAFYLCASSIRTDNSPLHFGNGTRLTVT.

A note on this clone: An end of the junction does not agree with germline; a read error may underlie this. This chain joins TRBV7-9 and TRBJ2-1, with 10 nucleotides matching TRBD2. The V gene's germline CDR1 is SEHNR and CDR2 FQNEAQ (reference sequence). The CDR3 totals 16 residues. The CDR3 bases are TGTTCCAGCAGCTTTAGGGCTAGCGGGGGATACAATGAGCAGTTCTTC. Residues: CSSSFRASGGYNEQFF.

The chain links TRBV18 to TRBJ2-7; maybe TRBD1 (6 bases). Germline V lookup: CDR1 KGHSH, CDR2 LQKENI. The CDR3 is 12 residues long. V was trimmed by 6 bases and J by 5 bases, leaving 11 bases between them. CDR3 DNA sequence: TGTGCCAGCTCGACCAACAGGGACGAGCAGTACTTC. It translates to CASSTNRDEQYF. Using reference TRBV18 and TRBJ2-7 for the parts outside the CDR3, the full variable domain is NAGVMQNPRHLVRRRGQEARLRCSPMKGHSHVYWYRQLPEEGLKFMVYLQKENIIDESGMPKERFSAEFPKEGPSILRIQQVVRGDSAAYFCASSTNRDEQYFGPGTRLTVT.

The chain joins TRBV7-3 to TRBJ2-1; 11 bases are a match to TRBD1. The V and J ends lost 4 bases and 6 bases, in that order; junction bases with no gene match: 2. Germline-derived CDR1 and CDR2 are SGHTA and FQGTGA. CDR3 length equals 14 residues. In nucleotides, the CDR3 is TGTGCCAGCAGCTGGGGGACAGGGGGCAATGAGCAGTTCTTC. It codes for CASSWGTGGNEQFF. Filled out from reference TRBV7-3 and TRBJ2-1, the complete variable domain reads GAGVSQTPSNKVTEKGKYVELRCDPISGHTALYWYRQSLGQGPEFLIYFQGTGAADDSGLPNDRFFAVRPEGSVSTLKIQRTERGDSAVYLCASSWGTGGNEQFFGPGTRLTVL.

The V gene is TRBV7-3, the J gene TRBJ2-3; 7 nucleotides agree with TRBD1. The germline V gene has CDR1 SGHTA and CDR2 FQGTGA. The V gene end was trimmed by 5 bases and the J gene end by 1 base; junction bases not matched to a gene: 3. This CDR3 region has 14 residues. For the CDR3, the DNA is TGTGCCAGCAGCAACCAGGGGGGCACAGATACGCAGTATTTT. Its protein is CASSNQGGTDTQYF.

This clone has a single count. This chain connects TRBV6-1 to TRBJ1-5, with D unresolved. Trimming stripped 5 bases from V and 2 bases from J, with 7 bases between. The CDR3 loop spans 13 amino acids. The germline CDR1 and CDR2 sequences are MNHNS and SASEGT. CDR3 sequence (DNA): TGTGCCAGCAGTCTGCAGGGCAATCAGCCCCAGCATTTT. Its protein is CASSLQGNQPQHF.

This clone was counted between two and nine times. The chain joins TRBV5-5 to TRBJ2-7; unclear D gene. V lost 0 bases, J lost 2 bases, and 9 bases lay in between. The CDR3 runs 14 residues. The V gene's germline CDR1 is SGHKS and CDR2 YYEKEE (reference sequence). The CDR3 nucleotides read TGTGCCAGCAGCTTGGTGAGGAGCCCCTACGAGCAGTACTTC. Encoded protein: CASSLVRSPYEQYF.

This chain joins TRBV7-6 and TRBJ1-1; D may be TRBD1 (5 bases). Germline V gene lookup returns CDR1 SGHVS and CDR2 FNYEAQ. V was trimmed by 5 bases and J by 0 bases, leaving 13 bases between them. The CDR3 consists of 15 residues. Written as DNA, the CDR3 is TGTGCCAGCAGCCACACTCAGGACATGAACACTGAAGCTTTCTTT. Amino acids: CASSHTQDMNTEAFF. Looking up the rest from reference TRBV7-6 and TRBJ1-1 gives the full variable domain: GAGVSQSPRYKVTKRGQDVALRCDPISGHVSLYWYRQALGQGPEFLTYFNYEAQQDKSGLPNDRFSAERPEGSISTLTIQRTEQRDSAMYRCASSHTQDMNTEAFFGQGTRLTVV.

The chain recombines TRBV6-1 with TRBJ1-3, with D possibly being TRBD1 (6 bases). CDR1 MNHNS and CDR2 SASEGT come from the germline V gene. V was clipped by 1 base and J by 3 bases, with 16 bases between them. The CDR3 has 17 amino acids. CDR3 region: CASSEVGSGEGGNTIYF. The CDR3 DNA follows: TGTGCCAGCAGTGAAGTCGGGTCAGGGGAAGGTGGAAACACCATATATTTT.

As to this clone: Germline is not matched at one junction end, which may reflect a read error. The rearrangement uses TRBV10-3 and TRBJ2-7, with D perhaps matching TRBD1 (6 bases). Germline loops: CDR1 ENHRY, CDR2 SYGVKD. The CDR3 is 14 residues long. The CDR3 region is CAFRPDSRSSEQYF. The CDR3 bases are TGTGCCTTCCGCCCGGACAGCCGATCCTCCGAGCAGTACTTC.

About this clone itself: At one boundary the junction diverges from the germline segment, which might be a read error. The chain has TRBV9 and TRBJ2-7; 11 positions agree with TRBD2. The germline V gene has CDR1 SGDLS and CDR2 YYNGEE. The CDR3 has 16 residues. CDR3 in amino acids: CASTTLNSGGANVSCF. CDR3 DNA sequence: TGTGCCAGCACCACCCTTAATAGCGGGGGGGCTAATGTTTCCTGCTTC.

This chain joins TRBV4-2 and TRBJ2-1, with TRBD2 matching over 8 bases. The CDR3 length is 16 residues. Germline CDR1 and CDR2: LGHNA and YNFKEQ. Trimming cost V 1 base and J 2 bases; bases outside gene matches: 4. The CDR3 DNA follows: TGTGCCAGCAGCCAAGGGGAGCGGGGGACCTACAATGAGCAGTTCTTC. The encoded protein is CASSQGERGTYNEQFF.

This clone has only one observation. The CDR3 DNA is TGTGCCAGCTGTAGCCGCCAATCCTACAATGAGCAGTTCTTC. Translating it yields CASCSRQSYNEQFF. The chain is built from TRBV6-5 and TRBJ2-1, with unresolved D. V was cut by 8 bases and J by 1 base, with 12 bases left in between. This CDR3 is built from 14 residues. CDR1 MNHEY and CDR2 SVGAGI come from the germline V gene.

The chain joins TRBV5-1 to TRBJ2-2; 11 nucleotides agree with TRBD2. This CDR3 contains 17 residues. The trim removed 3 bases at V and 1 base at J, leaving 5 bases unmatched. In germline, CDR1 is SGHRS, CDR2 YFSETQ. CDR3: CASSSLAGGVNTGELFF. The DNA for the CDR3 is TGCGCCAGCAGCTCCCTAGCGGGGGGCGTGAACACCGGGGAGCTGTTTTTT.

The chain uses TRBV5-4 and TRBJ1-5, with D possibly TRBD1 on 5 matching bases. Germline values: CDR1 SGHNT, CDR2 YYREEE (reference sequence). Trimming took off 5 bases at V and 0 bases at J, with 12 bases between the two ends. The CDR3 runs 15 residues. CDR3 region: CASRVWGDSNQPQHF. CDR3 sequence (DNA): TGTGCCAGCAGGGTATGGGGGGATAGCAATCAGCCCCAGCATTTT.